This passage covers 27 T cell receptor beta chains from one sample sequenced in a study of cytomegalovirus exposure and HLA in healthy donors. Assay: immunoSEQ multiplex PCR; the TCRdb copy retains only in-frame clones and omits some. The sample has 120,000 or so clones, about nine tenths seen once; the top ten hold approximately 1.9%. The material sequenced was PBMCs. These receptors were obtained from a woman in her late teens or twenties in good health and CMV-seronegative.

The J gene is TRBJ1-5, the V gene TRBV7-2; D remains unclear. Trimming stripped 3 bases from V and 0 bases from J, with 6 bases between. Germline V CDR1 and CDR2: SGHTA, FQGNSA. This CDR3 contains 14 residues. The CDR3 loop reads CASSLSVSNQPQHF. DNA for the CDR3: TGTGCCAGCAGCTTGTCCGTTAGCAATCAGCCCCAGCATTTT.

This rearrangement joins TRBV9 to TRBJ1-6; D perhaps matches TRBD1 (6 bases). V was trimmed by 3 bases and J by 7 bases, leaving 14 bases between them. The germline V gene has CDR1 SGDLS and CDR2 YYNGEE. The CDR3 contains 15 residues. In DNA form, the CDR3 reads TGTGCCAGCAGCGCCTCGCTAGGGGGAAATTCACCCCTCCACTTT. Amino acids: CASSASLGGNSPLHF.

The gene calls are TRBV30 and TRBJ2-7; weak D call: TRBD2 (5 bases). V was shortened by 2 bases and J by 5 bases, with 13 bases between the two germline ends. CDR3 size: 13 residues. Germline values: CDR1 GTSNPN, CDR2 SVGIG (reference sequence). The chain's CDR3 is CAWSPGLLHEQYF. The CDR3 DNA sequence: TGTGCCTGGAGTCCCGGACTTCTGCACGAGCAGTACTTC.

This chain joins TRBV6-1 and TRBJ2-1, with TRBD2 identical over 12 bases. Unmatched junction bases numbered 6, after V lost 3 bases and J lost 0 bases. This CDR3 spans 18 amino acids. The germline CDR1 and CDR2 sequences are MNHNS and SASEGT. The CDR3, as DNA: TGTGCCAGCAGTGACGGACTAGCGGGATACAACTCCTACAATGAGCAGTTCTTC. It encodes CASSDGLAGYNSYNEQFF.

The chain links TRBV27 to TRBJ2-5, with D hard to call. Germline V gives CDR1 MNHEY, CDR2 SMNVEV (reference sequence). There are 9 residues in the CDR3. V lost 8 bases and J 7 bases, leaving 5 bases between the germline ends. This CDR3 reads CASSRTQYF. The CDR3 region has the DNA TGTGCCAGCTCCCGGACCCAGTACTTC.

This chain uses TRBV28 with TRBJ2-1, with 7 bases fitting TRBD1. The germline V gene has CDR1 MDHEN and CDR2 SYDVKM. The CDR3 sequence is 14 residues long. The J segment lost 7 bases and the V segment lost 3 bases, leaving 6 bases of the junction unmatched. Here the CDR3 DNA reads TGTGCCAGCAGTTTGCGGGCAGGGGGAAATGAGCAGTTCTTC. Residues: CASSLRAGGNEQFF.

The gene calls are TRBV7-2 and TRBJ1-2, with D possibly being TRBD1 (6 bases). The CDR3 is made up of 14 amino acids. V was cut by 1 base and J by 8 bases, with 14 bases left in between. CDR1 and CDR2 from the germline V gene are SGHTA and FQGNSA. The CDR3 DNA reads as TGTGCCAGCAGCTTAGACACAGGGTTTGGAGGCTACACCTTC. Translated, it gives CASSLDTGFGGYTF.

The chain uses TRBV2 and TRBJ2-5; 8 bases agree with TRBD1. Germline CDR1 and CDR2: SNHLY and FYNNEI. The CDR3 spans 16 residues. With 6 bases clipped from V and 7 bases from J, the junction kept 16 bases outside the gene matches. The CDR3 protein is CASRRTGTGPPSTQYF. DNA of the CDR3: TGTGCCAGCAGGCGAACCGGGACAGGACCCCCATCGACCCAGTACTTC.

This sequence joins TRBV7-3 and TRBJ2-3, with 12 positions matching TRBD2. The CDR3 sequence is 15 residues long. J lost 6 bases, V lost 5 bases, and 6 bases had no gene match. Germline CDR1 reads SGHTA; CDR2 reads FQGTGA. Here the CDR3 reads CASSPGGLAGDTQYF. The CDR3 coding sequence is TGTGCCAGCAGCCCCGGGGGACTAGCGGGTGATACGCAGTATTTT.

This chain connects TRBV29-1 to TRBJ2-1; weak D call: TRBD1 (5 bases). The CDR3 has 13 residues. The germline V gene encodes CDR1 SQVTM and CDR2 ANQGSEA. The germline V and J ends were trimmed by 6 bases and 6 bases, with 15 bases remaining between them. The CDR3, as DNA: TGCAGCGTACAGGCCTCACTGGGCAATGAGCAGTTCTTC. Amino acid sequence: CSVQASLGNEQFF.

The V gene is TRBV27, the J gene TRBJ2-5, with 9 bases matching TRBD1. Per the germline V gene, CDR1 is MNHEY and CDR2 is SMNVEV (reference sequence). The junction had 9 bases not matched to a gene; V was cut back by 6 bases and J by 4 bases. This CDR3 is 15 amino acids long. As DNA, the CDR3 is TGTGCCAGCAGGGGCTTCGACAGGGGGGGAGAGACCCAGTACTTC. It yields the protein CASRGFDRGGETQYF.

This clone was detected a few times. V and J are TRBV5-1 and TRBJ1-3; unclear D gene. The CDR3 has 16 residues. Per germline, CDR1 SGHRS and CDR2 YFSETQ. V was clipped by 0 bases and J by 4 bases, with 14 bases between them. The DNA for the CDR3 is TGCGCCAGCAGCTTGGCCAGTTTCGTCCCAGGAAACACCATATATTTT. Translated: CASSLASFVPGNTIYF.

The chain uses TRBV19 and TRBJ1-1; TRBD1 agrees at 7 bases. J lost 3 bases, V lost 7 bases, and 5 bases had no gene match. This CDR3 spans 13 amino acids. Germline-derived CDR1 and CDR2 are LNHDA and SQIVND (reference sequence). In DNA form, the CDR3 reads TGTGCCAGTACACAGGGGAAATACACTGAAGCTTTCTTT. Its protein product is CASTQGKYTEAFF.

Here the CDR3 DNA reads TGTGCCAGCAGTTCGACAGGTTTAGATACGCAGTATTTT. Protein product: CASSSTGLDTQYF. The chain uses TRBV28 and TRBJ2-3, with D perhaps matching TRBD1 (6 bases). V lost 4 bases and J lost 5, with 10 bases in between. Germline V CDR1 and CDR2: MDHEN, SYDVKM. This CDR3 contains 13 residues.

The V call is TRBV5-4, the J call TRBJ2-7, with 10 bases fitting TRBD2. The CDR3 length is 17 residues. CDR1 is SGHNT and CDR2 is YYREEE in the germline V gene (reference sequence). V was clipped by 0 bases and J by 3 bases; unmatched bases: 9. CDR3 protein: CASSLDSGGFSSYEQYF. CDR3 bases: TGTGCCAGCAGCTTGGATAGCGGGGGGTTTTCCAGCTACGAGCAGTACTTC.

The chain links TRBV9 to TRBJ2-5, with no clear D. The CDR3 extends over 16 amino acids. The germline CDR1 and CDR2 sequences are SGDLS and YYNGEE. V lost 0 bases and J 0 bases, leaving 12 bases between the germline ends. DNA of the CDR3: TGTGCCAGCAGCGTAGACGCAGTCATGTACCAAGAGACCCAGTACTTC. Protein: CASSVDAVMYQETQYF.

The DNA for the CDR3 is TGTGCCAGCAGTTTTGTAGGGGGCAATCAGCCCCAGCATTTT. Residues: CASSFVGGNQPQHF. The genes are TRBV28 and TRBJ1-5; a possible D gene is TRBD1 (5 bases). The V gene lost 3 bases and the J gene lost 2 bases, with 8 bases spanning the gap. CDR1 MDHEN and CDR2 SYDVKM come from the germline V gene. The CDR3 consists of 14 residues.

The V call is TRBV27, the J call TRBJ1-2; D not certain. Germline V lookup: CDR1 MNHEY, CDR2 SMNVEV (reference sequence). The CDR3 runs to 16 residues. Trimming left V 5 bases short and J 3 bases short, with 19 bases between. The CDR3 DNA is TGTGCCAGCAGTCCCCTTATTTCGGGAAAAGACTATGGCTACACCTTC. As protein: CASSPLISGKDYGYTF.

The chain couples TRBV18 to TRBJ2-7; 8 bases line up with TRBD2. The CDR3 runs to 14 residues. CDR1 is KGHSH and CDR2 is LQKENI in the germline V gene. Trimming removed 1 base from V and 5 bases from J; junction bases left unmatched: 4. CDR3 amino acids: CASSPLAGIDEQYF. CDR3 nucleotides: TGTGCCAGCTCACCACTAGCGGGAATCGACGAGCAGTACTTC.

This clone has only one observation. The CDR3 spells CASRETGSSTDTQYF. CDR3 nucleotide sequence: TGTGCCAGCAGGGAGACAGGGTCTAGCACAGATACGCAGTATTTT. The chain joins TRBV2 to TRBJ2-3; the match to TRBD1 covers 7 bases. Germline V gives CDR1 SNHLY, CDR2 FYNNEI. The CDR3 has 15 amino acids. V lost 6 bases, J lost 0 bases, and 6 bases stayed unmatched.

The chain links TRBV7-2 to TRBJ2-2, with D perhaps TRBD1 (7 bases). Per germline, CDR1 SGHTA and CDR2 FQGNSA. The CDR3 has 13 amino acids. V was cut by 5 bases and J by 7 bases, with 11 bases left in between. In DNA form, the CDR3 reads TGTGCCAGCAGCCCCAGGGGGGTCGGGGAGCTGTTTTTT. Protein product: CASSPRGVGELFF.

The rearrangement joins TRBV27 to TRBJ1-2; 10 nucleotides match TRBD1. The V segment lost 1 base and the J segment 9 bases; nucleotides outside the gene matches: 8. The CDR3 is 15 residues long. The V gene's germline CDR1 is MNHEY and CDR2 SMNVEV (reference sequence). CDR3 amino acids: CASSLYGTGVRSYTF. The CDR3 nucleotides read TGTGCCAGCAGTTTATACGGGACAGGGGTTCGTAGCTACACCTTC.

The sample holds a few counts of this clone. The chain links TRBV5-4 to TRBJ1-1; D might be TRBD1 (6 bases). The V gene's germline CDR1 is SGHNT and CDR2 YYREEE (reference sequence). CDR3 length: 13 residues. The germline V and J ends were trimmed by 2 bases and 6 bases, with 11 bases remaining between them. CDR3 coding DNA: TGTGCCAGCAGCTTAGGGACACCCTCTGAAGCTTTCTTT. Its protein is CASSLGTPSEAFF.

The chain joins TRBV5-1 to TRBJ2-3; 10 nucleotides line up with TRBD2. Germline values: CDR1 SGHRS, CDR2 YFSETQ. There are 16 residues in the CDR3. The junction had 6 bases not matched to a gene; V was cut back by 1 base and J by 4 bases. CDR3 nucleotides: TGCGCCAGCAGCTTGCCTAGCGGGGGAAGCGCAGATACGCAGTATTTT. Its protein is CASSLPSGGSADTQYF.

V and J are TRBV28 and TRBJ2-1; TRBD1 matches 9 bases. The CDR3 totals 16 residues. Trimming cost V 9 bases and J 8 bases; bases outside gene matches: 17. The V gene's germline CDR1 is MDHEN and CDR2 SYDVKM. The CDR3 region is CASRTGGGKGIDEQFF. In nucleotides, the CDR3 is TGTGCCAGTCGCACAGGGGGCGGGAAGGGGATTGATGAGCAGTTCTTC.

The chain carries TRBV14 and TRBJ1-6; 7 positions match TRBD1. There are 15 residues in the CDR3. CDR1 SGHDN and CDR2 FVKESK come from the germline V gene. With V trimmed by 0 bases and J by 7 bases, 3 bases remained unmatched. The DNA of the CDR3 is TGTGCCAGCAGCCAAGATTTCAGGGGGAATTCACCCCTCCACTTT. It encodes CASSQDFRGNSPLHF.

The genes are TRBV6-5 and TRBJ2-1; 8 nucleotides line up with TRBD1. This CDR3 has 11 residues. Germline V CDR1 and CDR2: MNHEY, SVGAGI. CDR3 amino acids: CGTQGAGEQFF. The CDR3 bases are TGTGGCACCCAGGGGGCCGGTGAGCAGTTCTTC.